A selection of T cell receptor beta chains follows, all from one sample in a study of cytomegalovirus exposure and HLA in healthy donors. Method: immunoSEQ multiplex PCR; TCRdb's copy keeps in-frame clones and lacks some. Here the sample spans 100,000 or so clones, 70% to 75% being singletons. Sequencing was performed on PBMCs. Receptor source: a man between 35 and 55 years old in good health and CMV-seronegative. The CDR3 runs from the conserved cysteine through the conserved F or W. Each record gives: CDR3 DNA, CDR3 protein, V gene, D gene, clone size, J gene. The D gene is left open where the match is weak. Size tells how often a clone was seen (once, few, many) or the class of an expanded clone, and some rows leave it out.

cdr3_nt: TGTGCCTTAACCGGGACAGGGGGGAATGAGCAGTTCTTC
cdr3_aa: CALTGTGGNEQFF
v_call: TRBV30
d_call: TRBD1
clone_size: -
j_call: TRBJ2-1

cdr3_nt: TGTGCCAGCAGCCCGACAGGGGAGCGGGAGCAGTACTTC
cdr3_aa: CASSPTGEREQYF
v_call: TRBV7-6
d_call: TRBD1
clone_size: -
j_call: TRBJ2-7

cdr3_nt: TGCGCCAGCAGCCAAGATGTGGGGCTAGCGGGGAACTACGAGCAGTACTTC
cdr3_aa: CASSQDVGLAGNYEQYF
v_call: TRBV4-1
d_call: TRBD2
clone_size: -
j_call: TRBJ2-7

cdr3_nt: TGTGCCAGCAGTTTAGGGCAGGGGGGCGAGACCCAGTACTTC
cdr3_aa: CASSLGQGGETQYF
v_call: TRBV27
d_call: -
clone_size: -
j_call: TRBJ2-5

cdr3_nt: TGTGCCAGCAGTGAAAGGGGGTGGGGGACCAGTCCCTCACCCCTCCACTTT
cdr3_aa: CASSERGWGTSPSPLHF
v_call: TRBV2
d_call: -
clone_size: -
j_call: TRBJ1-6

cdr3_nt: TGTGCCAGCTCACCCCGGCAGGGGGTAGAAGCTGAAGCTTTCTTT
cdr3_aa: CASSPRQGVEAEAFF
v_call: TRBV18
d_call: TRBD1
clone_size: -
j_call: TRBJ1-1

cdr3_nt: TGTGCCAGCAGCGCATCTAGCGGCTATAGCACAGATACGCAGTATTTT
cdr3_aa: CASSASSGYSTDTQYF
v_call: TRBV13
d_call: TRBD2
clone_size: -
j_call: TRBJ2-3

cdr3_nt: TGTGCCGTGGGGGGGGGCGCGACCCAGTACTTC
cdr3_aa: CAVGGGATQYF
v_call: TRBV10-3
d_call: -
clone_size: once
j_call: TRBJ2-5

cdr3_nt: TGTGCCACCAGTCAAGCACGGGGGGGTCAGCCCCAGCATTTT
cdr3_aa: CATSQARGGQPQHF
v_call: TRBV15
d_call: -
clone_size: -
j_call: TRBJ1-5

cdr3_nt: TGTGCCAGCAGTCCGGGACAGGGGATCTACGAGCAGTACTTC
cdr3_aa: CASSPGQGIYEQYF
v_call: TRBV7-2
d_call: TRBD1
clone_size: -
j_call: TRBJ2-7

cdr3_nt: TGTGCCACATGCCCGGACAGGGGAACTGGGGCCAACGTCCTGACTTTC
cdr3_aa: CATCPDRGTGANVLTF
v_call: TRBV10-3
d_call: TRBD1
clone_size: few
j_call: TRBJ2-6

cdr3_nt: TGTGCCAGCAGGCGACAGGGCGGCGAGCAGTACTTC
cdr3_aa: CASRRQGGEQYF
v_call: TRBV7-8
d_call: TRBD1
clone_size: few
j_call: TRBJ2-7

cdr3_nt: TGCGCCAGCAGCCTCTTGCACCGACAGGGGAACACCGGGGAGCTGTTTTTT
cdr3_aa: CASSLLHRQGNTGELFF
v_call: TRBV4-3
d_call: TRBD1
clone_size: -
j_call: TRBJ2-2

cdr3_nt: TGTGCCAGCAGCTTGGTTGGGACAGTCCAAGAGACCCAGTACTTC
cdr3_aa: CASSLVGTVQETQYF
v_call: TRBV5-8
d_call: TRBD1
clone_size: -
j_call: TRBJ2-5

cdr3_nt: TGTGCCAGCAGTTACTCAAACGGGGGGACTGAAGCTTTCTTT
cdr3_aa: CASSYSNGGTEAFF
v_call: TRBV6-5
d_call: -
clone_size: -
j_call: TRBJ1-1

cdr3_nt: TGCGCCAGCAGTGAGACATCTGCTGATCATAGCAATCAGCCCCAGCATTTT
cdr3_aa: CASSETSADHSNQPQHF
v_call: TRBV10-1
d_call: -
clone_size: -
j_call: TRBJ1-5

cdr3_nt: TGTGCCAGCAGCCAAGACCGCAGGGGGTACACTGAAGCTTTCTTT
cdr3_aa: CASSQDRRGYTEAFF
v_call: TRBV4-2
d_call: TRBD1
clone_size: -
j_call: TRBJ1-1

cdr3_nt: TGTGCTAGTGGTTTGGTACGGGCAGGGGGGAGCAATCAGCCCCAGCATTTT
cdr3_aa: CASGLVRAGGSNQPQHF
v_call: TRBV12-5
d_call: TRBD1
clone_size: -
j_call: TRBJ1-5

cdr3_nt: TGTGCTTCAACTGCTAACTATGGCTACACCTTC
cdr3_aa: CASTANYGYTF
v_call: TRBV28
d_call: -
clone_size: -
j_call: TRBJ1-2

cdr3_nt: TGTGCCAGCAGCGGCCAGAACACCGGGGAGCTGTTTTTT
cdr3_aa: CASSGQNTGELFF
v_call: TRBV11-3
d_call: -
clone_size: few
j_call: TRBJ2-2

cdr3_nt: TGTGCCAGCAGCTTAGCCACTACAGGGTCGGGAGGCTACACCTTC
cdr3_aa: CASSLATTGSGGYTF
v_call: TRBV11-3
d_call: -
clone_size: -
j_call: TRBJ1-2

cdr3_nt: TGTGCCAGCAGTCTGGGGGGGGATACGCAGTATTTT
cdr3_aa: CASSLGGDTQYF
v_call: TRBV27
d_call: TRBD2
clone_size: -
j_call: TRBJ2-3

cdr3_nt: TGCGCCAGCAGCTTGTTCACAGGAAATTCACCCCTCCACTTT
cdr3_aa: CASSLFTGNSPLHF
v_call: TRBV5-1
d_call: -
clone_size: -
j_call: TRBJ1-6

cdr3_nt: TGTGCCAGCAGTGTTCGCGAGCAGTACTTC
cdr3_aa: CASSVREQYF
v_call: TRBV2
d_call: -
clone_size: -
j_call: TRBJ2-7

cdr3_nt: TGTGCCAGCAGCTCCGACAGGGGGACCCCCTACGAGCAGTACTTC
cdr3_aa: CASSSDRGTPYEQYF
v_call: TRBV7-6
d_call: TRBD1
clone_size: once
j_call: TRBJ2-7

cdr3_nt: TGCGCCAGCAGCAGGGAACTAGCGGGGGTTGAGCAGTTCTTC
cdr3_aa: CASSRELAGVEQFF
v_call: TRBV4-3
d_call: TRBD2
clone_size: few
j_call: TRBJ2-1

cdr3_nt: TGTGCCAGCAGCTTGGGGTCTCCGTTTGCGCTGTTTTCAGAGACCCAGTACTTC
cdr3_aa: CASSLGSPFALFSETQYF
v_call: TRBV5-4
d_call: -
clone_size: -
j_call: TRBJ2-5

cdr3_nt: TGTGCCAGTAGGGAATCTAGCGGGGGGGCCGCCGGGGAGCTGTTTTTT
cdr3_aa: CASRESSGGAAGELFF
v_call: TRBV19
d_call: TRBD2
clone_size: -
j_call: TRBJ2-2

cdr3_nt: TGTGCCAGCAGCTTAACCCGGCAGGGCTCTGGAAACACCATATATTTT
cdr3_aa: CASSLTRQGSGNTIYF
v_call: TRBV7-9
d_call: -
clone_size: -
j_call: TRBJ1-3

cdr3_nt: TGTGCCAGCAGCGGGAGGACAGGGCCCTACTATGGCTACACCTTC
cdr3_aa: CASSGRTGPYYGYTF
v_call: TRBV2
d_call: TRBD1
clone_size: once
j_call: TRBJ1-2

cdr3_nt: TGTGCCAGCAGCCCCGCCGGGGGTTTTCAGTACTTC
cdr3_aa: CASSPAGGFQYF
v_call: TRBV7-2
d_call: -
clone_size: -
j_call: TRBJ2-4

cdr3_nt: TGTGCCAGCACGTACGGGATAGGGTATAGCAATCAGCCCCAGCATTTT
cdr3_aa: CASTYGIGYSNQPQHF
v_call: TRBV28
d_call: -
clone_size: -
j_call: TRBJ1-5

cdr3_nt: TGTGCCAGCAGCCCCTTTTCCGGGAACATTCAGTACTTC
cdr3_aa: CASSPFSGNIQYF
v_call: TRBV5-4
d_call: -
clone_size: -
j_call: TRBJ2-4

cdr3_nt: TGCAGTGCGGGGGAGACCCAGTACTTC
cdr3_aa: CSAGETQYF
v_call: TRBV29-1
d_call: -
clone_size: -
j_call: TRBJ2-5

cdr3_nt: TGTGCCAGCAGTGAATCAGCGGGGGGTATCGACGAGCAGTACTTC
cdr3_aa: CASSESAGGIDEQYF
v_call: TRBV6-1
d_call: TRBD2
clone_size: -
j_call: TRBJ2-7

cdr3_nt: TGTGCCAGCAGCTTAGCAGGGGGAGATACGCAGTATTTT
cdr3_aa: CASSLAGGDTQYF
v_call: TRBV7-9
d_call: -
clone_size: -
j_call: TRBJ2-3

cdr3_nt: TGTGCCAGCAGCCACCCGACAGGGGGCGAGCAGTACTTC
cdr3_aa: CASSHPTGGEQYF
v_call: TRBV4-2
d_call: TRBD1
clone_size: -
j_call: TRBJ2-7

cdr3_nt: TGTGCCAGCAAGACGGCTAGCGGAAGCACAGATACGCAGTATTTT
cdr3_aa: CASKTASGSTDTQYF
v_call: TRBV28
d_call: TRBD2
clone_size: -
j_call: TRBJ2-3

cdr3_nt: TGTGCCAGCAGCTGGACTAGCGGGGGGGCCAATGAGCAGTTCTTC
cdr3_aa: CASSWTSGGANEQFF
v_call: TRBV7-9
d_call: TRBD2
clone_size: -
j_call: TRBJ2-1

cdr3_nt: TGCGCCGCAGGGATACCCAGCTCTGGGGCCAACGTCCTGACTTTC
cdr3_aa: CAAGIPSSGANVLTF
v_call: TRBV4-1
d_call: -
clone_size: -
j_call: TRBJ2-6

cdr3_nt: TGTGCCAGCAGCCCCTCGACAGGAGACGAGCAGTACTTC
cdr3_aa: CASSPSTGDEQYF
v_call: TRBV11-1
d_call: -
clone_size: few
j_call: TRBJ2-7

cdr3_nt: TGTGCCAGCAGTTACTCCGGACAGGCCCGAGGTTCACCCCTCCACTTT
cdr3_aa: CASSYSGQARGSPLHF
v_call: TRBV6-5
d_call: TRBD1
clone_size: -
j_call: TRBJ1-6

cdr3_nt: TGTGCCAGCAGTTGGGACAGTAACTATGGCTACACCTTC
cdr3_aa: CASSWDSNYGYTF
v_call: TRBV6-6
d_call: TRBD1
clone_size: -
j_call: TRBJ1-2

cdr3_nt: TGCGCCAGCAGCTTGTCAGGGCAGAACCAAGAGACCCAGTACTTC
cdr3_aa: CASSLSGQNQETQYF
v_call: TRBV5-1
d_call: -
clone_size: many
j_call: TRBJ2-5

cdr3_nt: TGTGCCAGCAGTTACTCGATGACAGGGAATACTGAAGCTTTCTTT
cdr3_aa: CASSYSMTGNTEAFF
v_call: TRBV6-6
d_call: TRBD1
clone_size: -
j_call: TRBJ1-1